What follows describes a single TCR beta chain. Its antigen is currently unknown. With 60 Vbeta and 13 Jbeta primers, the PCR was carried out. Profiling relied on immunoSEQ multiplex PCR, and the TCRdb table lists in-frame clones only, not all of them. The sample carries 65,000 to 95,000 clones, about 81% recorded once. In germline, CDR1 is MNHNS, CDR2 SASEGT. The V gene lost 3 bases and the J gene lost 2 bases, with 11 bases spanning the gap. CDR3 length: 14 residues. The sample comes from a study of cytomegalovirus exposure and HLA in healthy donors. Study overall: Of a few hundred genotyped donors, approximately 80% clustered with self-reported Caucasian donors. Study-wide points: Immune exposure data for these donors was limited to CMV serostatus. The authors excluded some V segments, including TRBV6-2 and TRBV6-3, as indistinguishable. For most TCR beta V segments, an earlier analysis put the productive rate at about 87% or about 30% of the time.

Specimen: PBMCs. The rearrangement uses TRBV6-1 and TRBJ2-7; a weak D match, TRBD1 (5 bases). The sequence was obtained from a man between 65 and 80 years old in good health and CMV-seronegative. CDR3 residues: CASSEFGAAYEQYF. CDR3 DNA sequence: TGTGCCAGCAGTGAGTTTGGGGCAGCCTACGAGCAGTACTTC.